The 30 T cell receptor beta chains below were found in one sample sequenced in a study of spatial heterogeneity in lung cancer. MiXCR, run by TCRdb on the 5' RACE reads, gives a single entry per CDR3 protein. The profile covers more than 65,000 distinct CDR3 sequences, with 10% to 15% appearing a single time and around 4.3% taken by the ten largest. Time point: sample taken at primary tumor resection. Sequencing of whole RNA from tumor, nontumor lung or frozen PBMC involved no sorting. Here the sequenced sample was PBMCs, taken at surgery. All receptors derive from a male donor with early-stage non-small cell lung cancer.

The chain uses TRBV28 and TRBJ1-3; D is ambiguous. The CDR3 is made up of 15 amino acids. Per germline, CDR1 MDHEN and CDR2 SYDVKM. V lost 6 bases to trimming and J lost 0 bases, with 12 bases between them. The CDR3 sequence: CASRLGTYSGNTIYF. As DNA, the CDR3 is TGTGCCAGCAGACTAGGAACCTACTCTGGAAACACCATATATTTT. The entire variable domain, with the rest obtained from reference TRBV28 and TRBJ1-3, is as follows: DVKVTQSSRYLVKRTGEKVFLECVQDMDHENMFWYRQDPGLGLRLIYFSYDVKMKEKGDIPEGYSVSREKKERFSLILESASTNQTSMYLCASRLGTYSGNTIYFGEGSWLTVV.

A few counts support this clonotype. The J gene is TRBJ2-7, the V gene TRBV19, with D unresolved. The CDR3 spans 15 residues. CDR1 LNHDA and CDR2 SQIVND come from the germline V gene (reference sequence). V was cut by 3 bases and J by 3 bases, with 15 bases left in between. CDR3 amino acids: CASSMKGHRDYEQYF. Here the CDR3 DNA reads TGTGCCAGTAGTATGAAAGGGCACCGAGACTACGAGCAGTACTTC.

This clonotype has a handful of counts. The chain carries TRBV20-1 and TRBJ2-1, with TRBD2 matching over 10 bases. The trim removed 5 bases at V and 4 bases at J, leaving 2 bases unmatched. Per germline, CDR1 DFQATT and CDR2 SNEGSKA (reference sequence). The CDR3 has 13 amino acids. The CDR3 is CSAWTSGYNEQFF. The DNA of the CDR3 is TGCAGTGCTTGGACTAGCGGTTACAATGAGCAGTTCTTC.

This clonotype came up many times. This rearrangement joins TRBV7-9 to TRBJ2-1; D call uncertain. The CDR3 sequence is 13 residues long. CDR1 is SEHNR, CDR2 FQNEAQ, per germline (reference sequence). The V end was cut by 6 bases, the J end by 4 bases, with 10 bases between. The chain's CDR3 is CASRNQEYNEQFF. The CDR3 DNA sequence: TGTGCCAGCAGGAACCAAGAATACAATGAGCAGTTCTTC.

Ten or more counts support this clonotype. The gene calls are TRBV2 and TRBJ1-5; D gene unclear. Trimming took 7 bases from V and 6 from J, leaving 13 bases between them. CDR1 is SNHLY and CDR2 is FYNNEI in the germline V gene. The CDR3 has 13 amino acids. The DNA for the CDR3 is TGTGCCAGCACTTACACTCCTGGTCAGCCCCAGCATTTT. Its translation: CASTYTPGQPQHF.

The rearrangement joins TRBV14 to TRBJ2-3; 12 bases fit TRBD2. There are 18 residues in the CDR3. CDR1 is SGHDN, CDR2 FVKESK, per germline. After removal of 0 bases from V and 0 bases from J, the junction contained 4 bases not matched to a gene. In nucleotides, the CDR3 is TGTGCCAGCAGCCAAGATGTCCTAGCGGGGGGGAGCACAGATACGCAGTATTTT. This gives the protein CASSQDVLAGGSTDTQYF.

This clonotype has more than one count but fewer than ten. The chain joins TRBV29-1 to TRBJ2-3, with D perhaps being TRBD1 or TRBD2 (6 bases each). The CDR3 loop spans 13 amino acids. With 2 bases removed from V and 4 bases from J, the gap between germline ends came to 10 bases. CDR1 is SQVTM and CDR2 is ANQGSEA in the germline V gene. The CDR3, as DNA: TGCAGCGTTGAAAGGGGGGACGCAGATACGCAGTATTTT. Translated: CSVERGDADTQYF.

This clonotype was counted only a few times. The genes are TRBV7-2 and TRBJ2-7, with TRBD1 identical over 7 bases. Germline-derived CDR1 and CDR2 are SGHTA and FQGNSA. The V gene end was trimmed by 5 bases and the J gene end by 0 bases; junction bases not matched to a gene: 7. There are 15 residues in the CDR3. This chain's CDR3 is CASSQRTGSSYEQYF. CDR3 DNA sequence: TGTGCCAGCAGCCAAAGGACAGGTTCCTCCTACGAGCAGTACTTC. Full variable domain (remainder filled in from reference TRBV7-2 and TRBJ2-7): GAGVSQSPSNKVTEKGKDVELRCDPISGHTALYWYRQSLGQGLEFLIYFQGNSAPDKSGLPSDRFSAERTGGSVSTLTIQRTQQEDSAVYLCASSQRTGSSYEQYFGPGTRLTVT.

This clonotype has just a few counts. The J gene is TRBJ2-1, the V gene TRBV29-1; 8 bases line up with TRBD1. The germline V gene has CDR1 SQVTM and CDR2 ANQGSEA. V was pared by 7 bases and J by 5 bases, with 7 bases of the junction left unmatched. The CDR3 sequence is 13 residues long. CDR3 region: CSAGQGEDNEQFF. The DNA of the CDR3 is TGCAGCGCTGGACAGGGCGAAGACAATGAGCAGTTCTTC.

This clonotype was recorded at least ten times. This chain uses TRBV29-1 with TRBJ1-3; D unclear. Per germline, CDR1 SQVTM and CDR2 ANQGSEA. Trimming pared 3 bases from V and 0 bases from J, leaving 9 bases between. The CDR3 covers 14 residues. As DNA, the CDR3 is TGCAGCGTTGAGACGGCCAGCTCTGGAAACACCATATATTTT. Its protein is CSVETASSGNTIYF.

The CDR3 DNA is TGTGCCAGCAGCTTCCGTGCGTACGAGCAGTACTTC. As protein: CASSFRAYEQYF. V and J are TRBV7-2 and TRBJ2-7; no definite D call. V was trimmed by 3 bases and J by 4 bases, leaving 7 bases between them. CDR1 and CDR2 (germline): SGHTA, FQGNSA. This CDR3 contains 12 residues.

The chain couples TRBV5-1 to TRBJ2-2, with D possibly being TRBD1 (5 bases). The CDR3 has 15 residues. Looked up from germline, CDR1 is SGHRS and CDR2 is YFSETQ. The germline V and J ends were trimmed by 0 bases and 0 bases, with 6 bases remaining between them. CDR3 in amino acids: CASSLEGPNTGELFF. In nucleotides, the CDR3 is TGCGCCAGCAGCTTGGAGGGGCCGAACACCGGGGAGCTGTTTTTT. Variable domain in full (rest from reference TRBV5-1 and TRBJ2-2): KAGVTQTPRYLIKTRGQQVTLSCSPISGHRSVSWYQQTPGQGLQFLFEYFSETQRNKGNFPGRFSGRQFSNSRSEMNVSTLELGDSALYLCASSLEGPNTGELFFGEGSRLTVL.

Many counts were recorded for this clonotype. The chain has TRBV3-1 and TRBJ2-1; 7 bases map to TRBD2. Germline CDR1 reads LGHDT; CDR2 reads YNNKEL (reference sequence). V shed 5 bases, J shed 7 bases, and the junction held 5 bases outside the gene matches. CDR3 length: 13 amino acids. The CDR3 sequence: CASSGGGPNEQFF. The CDR3 coding sequence is TGTGCCAGCAGCGGGGGGGGACCAAATGAGCAGTTCTTC.

This clonotype has a count of ten or more. The chain links TRBV6-1 to TRBJ1-1; 8 bases are shared with TRBD1. The CDR3 runs to 12 residues. The germline V gene has CDR1 MNHNS and CDR2 SASEGT. With V trimmed by 2 bases and J by 8 bases, 1 base remained unmatched. The CDR3 sequence: CASSETGGEAFF. CDR3 coding DNA: TGTGCCAGCAGTGAAACAGGGGGGGAAGCTTTCTTT.

This clonotype has a handful of counts. The chain is built from TRBV19 and TRBJ1-5; D possibly corresponds to TRBD1 (6 bases). The germline V and J ends were trimmed by 4 bases and 7 bases, with 11 bases remaining between them. The CDR3 covers 13 residues. Germline CDR1 reads LNHDA; CDR2 reads SQIVND (reference sequence). The CDR3 nucleotides read TGTGCCAGTAGTACCCTCGGACAGCAGCCCCAGCATTTT. This gives the protein CASSTLGQQPQHF.

There are a few counts of this clonotype. The CDR3 DNA reads TGTGCCATCAGTGAATACAGCAAAAACATTCAGTACTTC. Protein: CAISEYSKNIQYF. This chain uses TRBV10-3 with TRBJ2-4; D unresolved. The CDR3 length is 13 residues. Germline lookup yields CDR1 ENHRY and CDR2 SYGVKD. Trimming cost V 3 bases and J 3 bases, with 6 bases left between them.

This chain links TRBV6-1 with TRBJ2-7, with D possibly matching TRBD2 (5 bases). The CDR3 extends over 13 amino acids. Germline V gene data show CDR1 as MNHNS and CDR2 as SASEGT. Trimming stripped 7 bases from V and 3 bases from J, with 13 bases between. CDR3 nucleotide sequence: TGTGCCAGCATTCCGGGATCCGACTACGAGCAGTACTTC. It translates to CASIPGSDYEQYF.

The V gene is TRBV11-3, the J gene TRBJ2-7; 7 bases match TRBD1. The CDR3 runs to 14 residues. J lost 5 bases, V lost 6 bases, and 10 bases had no gene match. Germline V gives CDR1 SGHNT, CDR2 YENEEA. The CDR3: CASSLPNRGDEQYF. The CDR3 DNA reads TGTGCCAGCAGTTTGCCGAACAGGGGCGACGAGCAGTACTTC.

This clonotype was observed a few times. The V gene is TRBV2, the J gene TRBJ2-3; the D is unclear. Trimming removed 6 bases from V and 5 bases from J, with 6 bases in between. This CDR3 region has 11 residues. From germline, CDR1 is SNHLY and CDR2 FYNNEI. The CDR3 DNA is TGTGCCAGCAGGTCAGGAGATACGCAGTATTTT. It yields the protein CASRSGDTQYF.

V and J are TRBV13 and TRBJ2-7, with D uncertain. The CDR3 is made up of 12 amino acids. The germline V and J ends were trimmed by 5 bases and 6 bases, with 11 bases remaining between them. Germline assignment: CDR1 PRHDT and CDR2 FYEKMQ (reference sequence). The CDR3 region is CASSLLQGEQYF. The CDR3 bases are TGTGCCAGCAGCCTTCTCCAAGGCGAGCAGTACTTC.

This clonotype was detected only a few times. The chain uses TRBV18 and TRBJ2-2, with D hard to call. Germline V CDR1 and CDR2: KGHSH, LQKENI. V lost 2 bases and J lost 1, with 11 bases in between. The CDR3 is made up of 16 amino acids. The CDR3 coding sequence is TGTGCCAGCTCACCAAGTCAGCTTAAGAACACCGGGGAGCTGTTTTTT. Translated: CASSPSQLKNTGELFF.

This clonotype has more than one count but fewer than ten. The chain links TRBV7-2 to TRBJ1-5; no clear D gene. CDR1 and CDR2 from the germline V gene are SGHTA and FQGNSA. CDR3 size: 15 residues. The ends were cut back, 4 bases at V and 2 bases at J, with 12 bases in the middle. This chain's CDR3 is CASSSRAGRNQPQHF. The DNA for the CDR3 is TGTGCCAGCAGCTCCCGAGCAGGTCGCAATCAGCCCCAGCATTTT.

The J gene is TRBJ2-7, the V gene TRBV12-3 or TRBV12-4; D unresolved. CDR3 length equals 15 residues. V lost 2 bases to trimming and J lost 3 bases, with 14 bases between them. DNA for the CDR3: TGTGCCAGCAGTTTAATGGCCATTCGCTACTACGAGCAGTACTTC. Amino acid sequence: CASSLMAIRYYEQYF.

The chain uses TRBV6-6 and TRBJ1-2; D might be TRBD1 (6 bases). CDR3 size: 12 residues. Germline V CDR1 and CDR2: MNHNY, SVGAGI (reference sequence). Trimming removed 6 bases at V and 2 bases at J, with 7 bases between. CDR3 residues: CASRQGNYGYTF. As DNA, the CDR3 is TGTGCCAGCAGACAGGGAAACTATGGCTACACCTTC.

A few counts support this clonotype. The chain employs TRBV11-3 and TRBJ2-3; the match to TRBD1 covers 8 bases. This CDR3 has 14 residues. With 5 bases clipped from V and 6 bases from J, the junction kept 7 bases outside the gene matches. Germline V gene lookup returns CDR1 SGHNT and CDR2 YENEEA. The CDR3 region has the DNA TGTGCCAGCAGCCGCGGACAGGGTTGGGATACGCAGTATTTT. The encoded protein is CASSRGQGWDTQYF.

In DNA form, the CDR3 reads TGTGCCAGCACTCCGCGGGACAGAGGACGGGAGCAGTACTTC. Encoded protein: CASTPRDRGREQYF. The chain employs TRBV6-1 and TRBJ2-7, with a tentative D call TRBD1 (7 bases). Trimming pared 7 bases from V and 7 bases from J, leaving 20 bases between. The length of the CDR3 is 14 residues. Germline assignment: CDR1 MNHNS and CDR2 SASEGT.

The chain links TRBV5-1 to TRBJ2-2; the D gene is possibly TRBD1 (5 bases). The CDR3 runs 15 residues. V gave up 0 bases and J gave up 7 bases, with 13 bases separating them. Germline V gene lookup returns CDR1 SGHRS and CDR2 YFSETQ. The CDR3 DNA sequence: TGCGCCAGCAGCTTGGTGCAGGGATTGAACGGGGAGCTGTTTTTT. It is translated as CASSLVQGLNGELFF.

CDR3 bases: TGCGCCAGCAGCTTGATGCCAGAGGAGGGGAATGAGCAGTTCTTC. This codes for CASSLMPEEGNEQFF. The chain links TRBV5-1 to TRBJ2-1, with D tentatively TRBD2 (6 bases). From germline, CDR1 is SGHRS and CDR2 YFSETQ. V lost 1 base to trimming and J lost 7 bases, with 15 bases between them. The CDR3 has 15 residues.

A few counts support this clonotype. The chain employs TRBV3-1 and TRBJ2-2; 7 bases line up with TRBD2. Germline V CDR1 and CDR2: LGHDT, YNNKEL (reference sequence). CDR3 size: 15 residues. V gave up 4 bases and J gave up 4 bases; unmatched junction bases: 6. The CDR3 loop reads CASSPSGGLTGELFF. As DNA, the CDR3 is TGTGCCAGCAGCCCTTCGGGGGGTCTCACCGGGGAGCTGTTTTTT.

This clonotype was seen ten or more times. The chain has TRBV5-1 and TRBJ1-1; no clear D. The CDR3 runs 14 residues. Germline V gene lookup returns CDR1 SGHRS and CDR2 YFSETQ. V dropped 4 bases and J dropped 3 bases, with 13 bases sitting between them. The CDR3 coding sequence is TGCGCCAGCAGCCCGTTCACAGTGGACACTGAAGCTTTCTTT. It encodes CASSPFTVDTEAFF.